This TCR beta chain was documented in a study of blood T cells in healthy people across ages. Broader study findings: In these data, TCR beta diversity tracked strongly with naive T cell percentage.

A second PCR, run for about 7 to 11 cycles, used a sample-barcoded 5' primer plus a J-beta primer mix. Each cDNA molecule received a tag from a template-switch adaptor that had 12 random nucleotides. One entry per CDR3 protein, called by TCRdb with MiXCR from the 5' RACE reads. The table shows hundreds of thousands of distinct CDR3 sequences, with about half occurring only once. Aged roughly 6 to 90, donors were systemically healthy Caucasians from Russia. For this clonotype: The antigen is undetermined.

Trimming cost V 5 bases and J 4 bases; bases outside gene matches: 9. Per germline, CDR1 SGHTA and CDR2 FQGNSA. The CDR3 extends over 15 amino acids. The sequence was obtained from a woman aged 60-75 years in good health. The sequenced sample was blood. The rearrangement joins TRBV7-2 to TRBJ2-7; TRBD2 agrees at 9 bases. The CDR3 region is CASSRPGLASYEQYF. DNA for the CDR3: TGTGCCAGCAGCCGACCGGGACTAGCTTCTTACGAGCAGTACTTC.